These 21 T cell receptor beta chains were sequenced from one sample in a study of siplizumab effects on memory and regulatory T cells. Here immunoSEQ multiplex PCR was the method, and the copy in TCRdb shows in-frame clones only, minus some. Altogether 40,000 to 45,000 clones are present, roughly 90% being singletons, with the ten largest covering roughly 0.25%. Input material: naive CD4+ T cells sorted from blood. These receptors originate from a human donor in good health.

The chain joins TRBV7-9 to TRBJ1-5; perhaps TRBD1 as D (5 bases). Trimming took off 2 bases at V and 4 bases at J, with 12 bases between the two ends. This CDR3 has 15 residues. Per the germline V gene, CDR1 is SEHNR and CDR2 is FQNEAQ (reference sequence). CDR3 residues: CASSLTGQKNQPQHF. In DNA form, the CDR3 reads TGTGCCAGCAGCTTAACGGGGCAGAAAAATCAGCCCCAGCATTTT.

The chain combines TRBV25-1 with TRBJ2-1; D tentatively fits TRBD1 or TRBD2 (6 bases each). CDR3 length: 15 residues. V lost 6 bases and J lost 0, with 12 bases in between. Germline CDR1 is MGHDK and CDR2 is SYGVNS. The CDR3 sequence: CASRYGGLSYNEQFF. As DNA, the CDR3 is TGTGCCAGCAGGTACGGGGGCCTCTCCTACAATGAGCAGTTCTTC.

The V call is TRBV4-2, the J call TRBJ2-3; TRBD2 agrees at 11 bases. This CDR3 comprises 19 residues. After removal of 1 base from V and 1 base from J, the junction contained 10 bases not matched to a gene. CDR1 is LGHNA and CDR2 is YNFKEQ in the germline V gene. The CDR3 loop reads CASSQALAGARVGTDTQYF. The CDR3 region has the DNA TGTGCCAGCAGCCAAGCACTAGCGGGGGCACGGGTGGGCACAGATACGCAGTATTTT.

This chain uses TRBV2 with TRBJ2-3; no definite D call. The V gene's germline CDR1 is SNHLY and CDR2 FYNNEI. This CDR3 is 12 amino acids long. V was cut by 6 bases and J by 0 bases, with 4 bases left in between. The CDR3, as DNA: TGTGCCAGCAGACAAAGCACAGATACGCAGTATTTT. Amino acid sequence: CASRQSTDTQYF.

The CDR3 spells CASSYDRNTDTQYF. CDR3 nucleotides: TGTGCCAGCAGTTACGACAGGAACACAGATACGCAGTATTTT. The chain joins TRBV6-5 to TRBJ2-3, with D tentatively TRBD1 (6 bases). Germline CDR1 is MNHEY and CDR2 is SVGAGI. V dropped 2 bases and J dropped 2 bases, with 8 bases sitting between them. The CDR3 totals 14 residues.

In regard to this clone: At one of its ends the junction is not consistent with the germline gene, which may arise from a read error. The chain is built from TRBV7-7 and TRBJ2-2, with 8 bases matching TRBD2. This CDR3 has 19 residues. CDR1 is SSHAT and CDR2 is FNYEAQ in the germline V gene (reference sequence). The DNA for the CDR3 is TGTGCTAGCAGCTTAGGAGGTTCCGGGAGGGTGACAGGAACCGGGGAGCTGTTTTTT. It yields the protein CASSLGGSGRVTGTGELFF.

The chain carries TRBV7-8 and TRBJ2-1, with 7 positions matching TRBD2. The V segment lost 4 bases and the J segment 8 bases; nucleotides outside the gene matches: 8. The length of the CDR3 is 14 residues. Germline CDR1 reads SGHVS; CDR2 reads FQNEAQ. The CDR3 DNA reads TGTGCCAGCAGCTCTCCGGGACTAAGGGATGAGCAGTTCTTC. Translated, it gives CASSSPGLRDEQFF.

This clone appeared a few times. The chain combines TRBV7-9 with TRBJ2-2; D ambiguous. Germline V gene sequence: CDR1 SEHNR, CDR2 FQNEAQ (reference sequence). Trimming shortened V by 2 bases and J by 0 bases, and 13 bases separated the two germline ends. The CDR3 runs 17 residues. The CDR3 DNA sequence: TGTGCCAGCAGCTTATGGCGACCCCGGGCGAACACCGGGGAGCTGTTTTTT. Amino acids: CASSLWRPRANTGELFF.

The rearrangement uses TRBV6-6 and TRBJ1-2; possibly TRBD1 for D (5 bases). The CDR3 sequence is 14 residues long. The germline V gene encodes CDR1 MNHNY and CDR2 SVGAGI (reference sequence). V was shortened by 0 bases and J by 7 bases, with 12 bases between the two germline ends. CDR3 loop: CASSYSSGRAGYTF. For the CDR3, the DNA is TGTGCCAGCAGTTACTCGAGTGGCAGGGCTGGCTACACCTTC.

This clone was detected only a few times. The rearrangement joins TRBV9 to TRBJ2-7; D might be TRBD1 (6 bases). Germline-derived CDR1 and CDR2 are SGDLS and YYNGEE. The CDR3 is made up of 15 amino acids. With 0 bases removed from V and 2 bases from J, the gap between germline ends came to 12 bases. CDR3: CASSVGQAVPYEQYF. The CDR3 DNA reads TGTGCCAGCAGCGTAGGACAGGCTGTGCCCTACGAGCAGTACTTC.

This chain connects TRBV27 to TRBJ2-1; maybe TRBD1 (5 bases). Trimming removed 2 bases at V and 2 bases at J, with 10 bases between. The CDR3 is 15 amino acids. Germline V gives CDR1 MNHEY, CDR2 SMNVEV (reference sequence). Written as DNA, the CDR3 is TGTGCCAGCAGTTTAGCATCCAGGGCCTACAATGAGCAGTTCTTC. Translating gives CASSLASRAYNEQFF.

This chain's CDR3 is CASSFGTESSYEQYF. The CDR3 DNA sequence: TGCGCCAGCAGCTTTGGGACAGAGAGCTCCTACGAGCAGTACTTC. The chain is built from TRBV5-1 and TRBJ2-7, with 7 nucleotides matching TRBD1. The J segment lost 0 bases and the V segment lost 2 bases, leaving 5 bases of the junction unmatched. This CDR3 has 15 residues. Germline V CDR1 and CDR2: SGHRS, YFSETQ.

The chain uses TRBV6-6 and TRBJ1-2, with D perhaps TRBD1 (5 bases). Trimming shortened V by 6 bases and J by 2 bases, and 10 bases separated the two germline ends. Looked up from germline, CDR1 is MNHNY and CDR2 is SVGAGI (reference sequence). The CDR3 has 13 amino acids. The CDR3 DNA reads TGTGCCAGCAGACGACAGCGCAACTATGGCTACACCTTC. It codes for CASRRQRNYGYTF.

The rearrangement uses TRBV27 and TRBJ2-5, with D possibly TRBD2 on 5 matching bases. The germline V gene has CDR1 MNHEY and CDR2 SMNVEV (reference sequence). V dropped 3 bases and J dropped 5 bases, with 10 bases sitting between them. CDR3 size: 13 residues. For the CDR3, the DNA is TGTGCCAGCAGTTTCTGGGGAGTGGAGACCCAGTACTTC. Translation gives CASSFWGVETQYF.

The rearrangement joins TRBV4-1 to TRBJ2-1, with a weak D call TRBD2 (6 bases). Deletions cut 1 base from V and 9 bases from J, with 19 bases between. The CDR3 length is 16 residues. Germline V CDR1 and CDR2: MGHRA, YSYEKL. The CDR3 sequence: CASSQGLVGRLFEQFF. CDR3 nucleotide sequence: TGCGCCAGCAGCCAAGGATTAGTCGGGAGATTGTTTGAGCAGTTCTTC.

CDR3: CASSIRGETAEQFF. DNA of the CDR3: TGTGCCAGTAGTATACGTGGCGAGACAGCTGAGCAGTTCTTC. The chain uses TRBV19 and TRBJ2-1; tentative D call: TRBD1 (5 bases). Germline CDR1 and CDR2: LNHDA and SQIVND (reference sequence). Trimming removed 2 bases from V and 9 bases from J, with 14 bases in between. The CDR3 is 14 amino acids.

The CDR3 sequence is CATSRGQGASGYTF. CDR3 nucleotide sequence: TGTGCCACCAGCAGAGGACAGGGGGCCTCTGGCTACACCTTC. V gene TRBV15 combines with J gene TRBJ1-2; 10 positions agree with TRBD1. The trim removed 1 base at V and 7 bases at J, leaving 3 bases unmatched. The CDR3 covers 14 residues. Germline CDR1 reads LNHNV; CDR2 reads YYDKDF (reference sequence).

The J gene is TRBJ2-3, the V gene TRBV19; D remains ambiguous. Germline loops: CDR1 LNHDA, CDR2 SQIVND (reference sequence). The CDR3 totals 11 residues. The germline V and J ends were trimmed by 1 base and 5 bases, with 1 base remaining between them. CDR3 in DNA: TGTGCCAGTAGTATAGGAGATACGCAGTATTTT. This encodes CASSIGDTQYF.

V gene TRBV4-1 combines with J gene TRBJ2-3; no clear D gene. Trimming cost V 5 bases and J 0 bases, with 12 bases left between them. CDR3 length: 15 amino acids. CDR1 and CDR2 (germline): MGHRA, YSYEKL. CDR3 amino acids: CASSDPPLSTDTQYF. The CDR3 DNA reads TGCGCCAGCAGCGACCCACCCCTAAGCACAGATACGCAGTATTTT.

V gene TRBV6-1 combines with J gene TRBJ2-7; 10 positions match TRBD2. The CDR3 loop spans 15 amino acids. CDR1 and CDR2 from the germline V gene are MNHNS and SASEGT. Trimming cost V 5 bases and J 4 bases; bases outside gene matches: 8. The DNA of the CDR3 is TGTGCCAGCAGTTTATTACTAGCGGGAAATTACGAGCAGTACTTC. Encoded protein: CASSLLLAGNYEQYF.

V and J are TRBV5-4 and TRBJ1-2; the D is unclear. Germline lookup yields CDR1 SGHNT and CDR2 YYREEE (reference sequence). This CDR3 spans 14 amino acids. V lost 2 bases and J lost 2, with 10 bases in between. The chain's CDR3 is CASSFPAGNYGYTF. DNA for the CDR3: TGTGCCAGCAGCTTCCCGGCGGGGAACTATGGCTACACCTTC.